This T cell receptor beta chain appears in the sequencing data of a study of blood T cell repertoires in COVID-19. About the research overall: The cDNA or gDNA used as material had been derived from T cells, B-cell-depleted T cells, or PBMCs.

Trimming removed 12 bases at V and 1 base at J, with 21 bases between. The CDR3 is 17 residues long. The V gene's germline CDR1 is KGHDR and CDR2 SFDVKD. Some clones are missing from TCRdb's copy, which holds only in-frame ones; the method was immunoSEQ multiplex PCR. The data hold about 250,000 clones, with about 85% observed a single time. This clone showed up just a few times. The receptor comes from a man aged 18 to 35 with active or convalescent COVID-19. The chain recombines TRBV24-1 with TRBJ2-6; the D gene is possibly TRBD2 (7 bases). The sequencing sample was made of peripheral blood. CDR3 in amino acids: CAVGGGGPSSGANVLTF. The CDR3 DNA follows: TGTGCCGTCGGAGGGGGGGGCCCTTCTTCTGGGGCCAACGTCCTGACTTTC.